This T cell receptor beta chain was obtained from a study of T cells in Graves' hyperthyroidism and ophthalmopathy. Study findings and constraints: Blood also showed most of the thyroid clonotypes that were expanded above 0.001.

Those with hyperthyroidism were 18 to 65 years old, newly diagnosed, and ill for under 2 months. Diagnoses rested on clinical symptoms, serum thyroxine and TRAb, thyroid ultrasound and orbital computed tomography. Concerning this clonotype: Antigen: not known.

RNA transcripts were the template for amplifying TCR beta CDR3 regions. In the first-round RT-PCR of the TCR CDR3, the HTBI primer set was used. Each CDR3 protein is one row after TCRdb ran MiXCR on the multiplex PCR reads. Of just over 550,000 distinct CDR3 sequences detected, about half appear once; the ten largest clones hold 8.2%. V shed 6 bases, J shed 6 bases, and the junction held 5 bases outside the gene matches. The CDR3 is made up of 13 amino acids. The germline V gene has CDR1 SQVTM and CDR2 ANQGSEA. What was sequenced was peripheral blood or thyroid tissue (not recorded which). J is TRBJ1-4 and V is TRBV29-1, with 9 bases fitting TRBD1. The TCR sequence derives from a woman under 30 with Graves' hyperthyroidism. The DNA for the CDR3 is TGCAGCGTGGGACAGGGTGGGGATGAAAAACTGTTTTTT. Translation: CSVGQGGDEKLFF.